The present T cell receptor beta chain was sequenced within a study of blood T cell repertoires in COVID-19. Study context: Specimens from acute and convalescent COVID-19 originated in the United States, Italy and Spain. PBMCs, B-cell-depleted T cells, or T cells were the source of the cDNA or gDNA that made up the material.

CDR1 MGHDK and CDR2 SYGVNS come from the germline V gene. V gave up 2 bases and J gave up 2 bases; unmatched junction bases: 4. The CDR3 runs 16 residues. This table comes from immunoSEQ multiplex PCR, and its TCRdb copy is limited to in-frame clones, with some not included. The table shows around 89,000 clones, with 72% occurring only once. The receptor comes from a woman aged 80 or over with acute or convalescent COVID-19. V and J are TRBV25-1 and TRBJ2-1; TRBD1 agrees at 9 bases. Sequencing was performed on peripheral blood. The CDR3 loop reads CASSEPRQGAYNEQFF. The CDR3 DNA reads as TGTGCCAGCAGTGAACCAAGACAGGGGGCCTACAATGAGCAGTTCTTC.